The entry below describes one T cell receptor (beta chain). What it recognizes is unknown. The data originate from a study of blood T cells in healthy people across ages. Broader study findings: Unknown CMV status may confound age-related changes in expanded clones.

The germline V gene encodes CDR1 SGHRS and CDR2 YFSETQ. V lost 0 bases, J lost 0 bases, and 7 bases lay in between. This CDR3 spans 16 amino acids. For the second PCR, which ran for roughly 7 to 11 cycles, a sample-barcoded 5' primer and a J-beta primer mix were used. TCRdb fed the 5' RACE reads into MiXCR, producing one record per CDR3 protein. The profile covers 600,000 to 1,000,000 distinct CDR3 sequences, with nearly 60% appearing a single time and about 20% taken by the ten largest. J is TRBJ1-6 and V is TRBV5-1, with no clear D. What was sequenced was blood. This receptor was taken from a man in his thirties or forties in good health. The CDR3 nucleotides are TGCGCCAGCAGCTTGGTCGGGAGCTCCTATAATTCACCCCTCCACTTT. This encodes CASSLVGSSYNSPLHF.